The present TCR beta chain was sequenced within a study of OX40 agonist ivuxolimab in advanced cancers. Study-wide background: Partial responses were achieved by three patients: one hepatocellular carcinoma, two cutaneous melanoma.

Measured with immunoSEQ multiplex PCR; TCRdb has only the in-frame clones, and not every one. The table records roughly 80,000 clones, 85% to 95% of them present only once. This CDR3 spans 16 amino acids. V gave up 2 bases and J gave up 2 bases; unmatched junction bases: 6. Germline assignment: CDR1 LGHNA and CDR2 YNFKEQ. This specimen was CD4+ or CD8+ T cells sorted from blood, taken in a trial of the OX40 agonist ivuxolimab. The clonotype originates from an adult with an advanced solid tumor such as melanoma, head and neck, liver or kidney cancer. This chain joins TRBV4-2 and TRBJ2-3; 8 positions agree with TRBD2. The CDR3 bases are TGTGCCAGCAGCCAATCTCCGGGGGGGAACACAGATACGCAGTATTTT. It yields the protein CASSQSPGGNTDTQYF.